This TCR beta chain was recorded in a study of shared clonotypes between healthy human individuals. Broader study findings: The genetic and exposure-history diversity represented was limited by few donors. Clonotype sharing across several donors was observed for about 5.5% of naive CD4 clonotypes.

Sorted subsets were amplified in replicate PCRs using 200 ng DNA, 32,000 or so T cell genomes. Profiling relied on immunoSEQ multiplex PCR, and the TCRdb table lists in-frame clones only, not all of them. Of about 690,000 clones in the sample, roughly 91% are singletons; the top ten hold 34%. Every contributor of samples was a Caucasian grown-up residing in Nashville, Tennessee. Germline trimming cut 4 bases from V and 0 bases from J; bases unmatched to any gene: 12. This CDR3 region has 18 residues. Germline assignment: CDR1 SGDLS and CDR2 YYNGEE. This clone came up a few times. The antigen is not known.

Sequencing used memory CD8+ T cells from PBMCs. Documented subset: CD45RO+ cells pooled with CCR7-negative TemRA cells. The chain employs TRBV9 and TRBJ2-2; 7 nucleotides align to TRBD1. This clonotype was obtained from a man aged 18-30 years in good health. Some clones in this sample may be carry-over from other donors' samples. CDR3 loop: CASSFRTGQPSNTGELFF. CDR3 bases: TGTGCCAGCAGCTTTCGGACAGGACAGCCTTCGAACACCGGGGAGCTGTTTTTT.